This note documents a single TCR beta chain sequence. A J-beta primer mix and a sample-barcoded 5' primer were used in a second PCR of roughly 6 to 11 cycles. Each cDNA molecule carried a tag from a template-switch adaptor that contained 12 random nucleotides. CDR3-containing paired-end reads numbered at least 2.5 million in each sample. TCRdb processed the 5' RACE reads anew with MiXCR; each CDR3 protein has one entry. Among about 800,000 distinct CDR3 sequences listed, 25% were seen once. The data derive from a study of blood T cells in healthy people across ages. Germline CDR1 LNHNV, CDR2 YYDKDF (reference sequence). This CDR3 comprises 16 residues. V was clipped by 1 base and J by 2 bases, with 11 bases between them. The same sample was also studied in work on T cells of mothers and their children. That source adds: The study sampled three healthy Caucasian mothers and their six children. Relative to unrelated pairs, biologically related mother-child dyads exhibited marginally greater, non-significant overlap.

The chain has TRBV15 and TRBJ2-2, with D tentatively TRBD1 (5 bases). The sequencing input was blood. This receptor was identified in a boy aged 5-17 years in good health. The CDR3 here is CATSRVVTENTGELFF. In nucleotides, the CDR3 is TGTGCCACCAGCAGAGTGGTGACAGAAAACACCGGGGAGCTGTTTTTT.